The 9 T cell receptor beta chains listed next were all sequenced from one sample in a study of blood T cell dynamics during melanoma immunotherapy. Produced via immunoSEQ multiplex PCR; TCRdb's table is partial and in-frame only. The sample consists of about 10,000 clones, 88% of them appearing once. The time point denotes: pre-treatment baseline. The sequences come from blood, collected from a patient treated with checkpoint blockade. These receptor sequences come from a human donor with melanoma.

The CDR3: CASSHGLLGFNEQFF. For the CDR3, the DNA is TGTGCCAGCAGCCATGGACTCCTTGGGTTCAATGAGCAGTTCTTC. The chain links TRBV7-7 to TRBJ2-1, with D maybe TRBD2 (5 bases). The germline V gene has CDR1 SSHAT and CDR2 FNYEAQ (reference sequence). The CDR3 length is 15 residues. V shed 5 bases and J shed 6 bases, with 17 bases lying between them.

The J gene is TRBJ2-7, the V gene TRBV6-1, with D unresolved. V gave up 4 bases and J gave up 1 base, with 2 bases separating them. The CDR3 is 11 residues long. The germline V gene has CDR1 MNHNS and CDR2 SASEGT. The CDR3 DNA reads TGTGCCAGCAGTGCTTCCTACGAGCAGTACGTC. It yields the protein CASSASYEQYV.

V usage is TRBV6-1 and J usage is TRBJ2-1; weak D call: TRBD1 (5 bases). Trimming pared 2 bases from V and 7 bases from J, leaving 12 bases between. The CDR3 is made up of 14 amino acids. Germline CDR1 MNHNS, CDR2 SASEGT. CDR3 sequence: CASSENRMVNEQFF. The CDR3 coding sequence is TGTGCCAGCAGTGAAAACAGGATGGTAAATGAGCAGTTCTTC.

The CDR3, as DNA: TGTGCCAGCAGCCCTGGGGGGGATGGCTACACCTTC. Encoded protein: CASSPGGDGYTF. The chain has TRBV7-9 and TRBJ1-2; D perhaps matches TRBD1 (5 bases). The CDR3 consists of 12 residues. V was cut by 5 bases and J by 6 bases, with 10 bases left in between. Germline values: CDR1 SEHNR, CDR2 FQNEAQ (reference sequence).

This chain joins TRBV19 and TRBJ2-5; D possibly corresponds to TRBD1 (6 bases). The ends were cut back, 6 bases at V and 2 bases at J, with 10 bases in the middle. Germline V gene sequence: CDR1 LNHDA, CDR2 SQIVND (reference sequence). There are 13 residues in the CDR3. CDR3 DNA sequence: TGTGCCAGTAGGGGGGCGACTCAAGAGACCCAGTACTTC. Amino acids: CASRGATQETQYF.

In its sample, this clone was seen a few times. In nucleotides, the CDR3 is TGTGCCAGCAGCATTAGGGGAAGGGGATCGGGTCAGCCCCAGCATTTT. It is translated as CASSIRGRGSGQPQHF. The J gene is TRBJ1-5, the V gene TRBV7-9; the D gene is possibly TRBD1 (5 bases). V lost 5 bases and J lost 6, with 20 bases in between. The CDR3 is made up of 16 amino acids. Germline assignment: CDR1 SEHNR and CDR2 FQNEAQ (reference sequence).

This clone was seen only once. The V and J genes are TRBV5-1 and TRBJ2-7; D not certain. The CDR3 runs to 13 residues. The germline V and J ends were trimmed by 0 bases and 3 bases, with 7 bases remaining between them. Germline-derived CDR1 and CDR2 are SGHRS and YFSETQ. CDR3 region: CASSLGKNYEQYF. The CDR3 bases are TGCGCCAGCAGCTTGGGGAAAAACTACGAGCAGTACTTC.

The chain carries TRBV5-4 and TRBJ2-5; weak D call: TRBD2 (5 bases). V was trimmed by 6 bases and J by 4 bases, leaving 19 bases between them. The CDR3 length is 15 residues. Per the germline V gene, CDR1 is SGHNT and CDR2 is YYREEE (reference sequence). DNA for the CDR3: TGTGCCAGCACCCTTGGAGGTCGCTCGAGAGAGACCCAGTACTTC. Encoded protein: CASTLGGRSRETQYF.

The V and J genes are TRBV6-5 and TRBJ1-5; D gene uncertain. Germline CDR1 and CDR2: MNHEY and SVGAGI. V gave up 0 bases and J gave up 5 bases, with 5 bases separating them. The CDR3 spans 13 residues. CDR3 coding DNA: TGTGCCAGCAGTTACTCCCTACATCAGCCCCAGCATTTT. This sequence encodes CASSYSLHQPQHF.